This TCR beta chain came from a study of cytomegalovirus exposure and HLA in healthy donors. The CDR3 contains 14 residues. From germline, CDR1 is SGHKS and CDR2 YYEKEE (reference sequence). Trimming took 3 bases from V and 6 from J; bases not matched to a gene: 7. The PCR contained 60 Vbeta and 13 Jbeta primers. The data were produced by immunoSEQ multiplex PCR, yet TCRdb's version contains in-frame clones alone and is incomplete. The data hold 150,000 to 200,000 clones, with 80% to 90% observed a single time. Sequenced: PBMCs. V usage is TRBV5-5 and J usage is TRBJ2-7; 9 positions match TRBD1. The TCR comes from a woman between 18 and 30 years old in good health and CMV-seronegative. CDR3 amino acids: CASSSWGQGGEQYF. The CDR3, as DNA: TGTGCCAGCAGCTCCTGGGGACAGGGCGGCGAGCAGTACTTC.